This TCR beta chain was found in a study of T and B cells in COVID-19 patients. Study summary: Blood was sampled from COVID-19 patients who were either actively infected or recovered. The study, taken as a whole, reports: In COVID-19 patients, T cell receptor beta variable and joining gene use was reportedly strongly skewed. Blood from mildly ill patients while symptomatic, and early samples from severe cases, were scarce. At recovery TRB diversity and richness exceeded healthy donors, after highly clonal active COVID-19 repertoires.

Multiplex PCR with BIOMED2 TRB-A/B primer pools amplified TRB rearrangements. TCRdb processed the multiplex PCR reads anew with MiXCR; each CDR3 protein has one entry. The table lists some 9,100 distinct CDR3 sequences, 28% of them singletons. Of note for this clonotype: The target antigen is unknown.

The germline V gene has CDR1 DFQATT and CDR2 SNEGSKA (reference sequence). CDR3 length equals 17 residues. The V and J ends lost 6 bases and 5 bases, in that order; junction bases with no gene match: 19. TRB was amplified from about 260-540 ng of blood genomic DNA. Sequencing was done on a sample of blood. The source is a human donor who had recovered from COVID-19. This chain links TRBV20-1 with TRBJ1-5; 7 nucleotides agree with TRBD1. In DNA, the CDR3 is TGCAGTGCAAAGATGATAAACAGGGGAATTGGTGATCAGCCCCAGCATTTT. Protein: CSAKMINRGIGDQPQHF.